Following are 5 T cell receptor beta chains from one sample sequenced in a study of T cell responses to AZD1222 COVID-19 vaccine (dated by TCRdb to the early 2020s). Library construction relied on the immunoSEQ multiplex PCR assay. TCRdb carries this immuneACCESS record with in-frame sequences only. Its versions omit some clonotypes, under half of them owing to an unresolved V gene in the studies checked, with the rest unexplained. This sample comprises 100,000 to 150,000 clones, 90% of them detected only once. The ten largest clones take up just over 7% of the sample. The time point label, as the study defines it: baseline before first vaccination. This specimen consisted of peripheral blood, obtained on day 0 of AZD1222 vaccination. Receptors originate from an adult in good health.

This clone has only a few counts. V usage is TRBV18 and J usage is TRBJ1-1; D possibly corresponds to TRBD1 (6 bases). The CDR3 is 15 amino acids. V was trimmed by 0 bases and J by 4 bases, leaving 12 bases between them. CDR1 is KGHSH, CDR2 LQKENI, per germline. The CDR3 loop is CASSPPNRALTEAFF. The CDR3, as DNA: TGTGCCAGCTCACCACCCAACAGGGCCCTCACTGAAGCTTTCTTT.

The chain links TRBV10-2 to TRBJ2-7, with 10 bases lining up with TRBD2. Germline CDR1 WSHSY, CDR2 SAAADI. V shed 6 bases and J 2 bases; nucleotides not matched to a gene: 7. There are 15 residues in the CDR3. The CDR3 is CASRGTSGIPYEQYF. The DNA of the CDR3 is TGCGCCAGCAGGGGAACTAGCGGGATCCCCTACGAGCAGTACTTC.

The chain has TRBV4-3 and TRBJ2-5, with 9 bases identical to TRBD2. Germline V gene data show CDR1 as LGHNA and CDR2 as YSLEER. This CDR3 contains 19 residues. The V and J ends lost 0 bases and 2 bases, in that order; junction bases with no gene match: 13. The CDR3, as DNA: TGCGCCAGCAGCCAAGACCCGGCTAGCGGGACCCTATTACAAGAGACCCAGTACTTC. It specifies CASSQDPASGTLLQETQYF.

This chain uses TRBV7-9 with TRBJ2-5, with TRBD2 identical over 7 bases. The V gene end was trimmed by 7 bases and the J gene end by 5 bases; junction bases not matched to a gene: 7. Germline V lookup: CDR1 SEHNR, CDR2 FQNEAQ (reference sequence). The CDR3 sequence is 13 residues long. The DNA of the CDR3 is TGTGCCAGCACGCGAGGGAGGGACGAGACCCAGTACTTC. Protein: CASTRGRDETQYF.

The V and J genes are TRBV9 and TRBJ2-7; TRBD2 might be the D (6 bases). Trimming took off 4 bases at V and 3 bases at J, with 20 bases between the two ends. The CDR3 sequence is 16 residues long. Germline V gene data show CDR1 as SGDLS and CDR2 as YYNGEE. The CDR3 region is CASSPQIGLSLYEQYF. In DNA form, the CDR3 reads TGTGCCAGCAGCCCACAGATTGGACTATCCCTCTACGAGCAGTACTTC.